Following are 4 T cell receptor beta chains from one sample sequenced in a study of blood T cells in healthy people across ages. A second about 7 to 12 cycle PCR used barcoded and J-beta primers. Each CDR3 protein is one row after TCRdb ran MiXCR on the 5' RACE reads. Of some 860,000 distinct CDR3 sequences in the sample, roughly three fifths were seen once. Sequenced input: blood. These receptors originate from a man in his forties in good health.

This chain joins TRBV4-1 and TRBJ1-2; D is undetermined. Germline V gene data show CDR1 as MGHRA and CDR2 as YSYEKL. V lost 1 base to trimming and J lost 8 bases, with 8 bases between them. The CDR3 covers 12 residues. The CDR3 loop reads CASSQASVGYTF. Here the CDR3 DNA reads TGCGCCAGCAGCCAAGCATCAGTGGGCTACACCTTC.

The chain combines TRBV20-1 with TRBJ2-7, with unresolved D. The assigned J gene may be wrong: the sequence end matches TRBJ2-5 better. The CDR3 has 14 residues. CDR1 is DFQATT and CDR2 is SNEGSKA in the germline V gene (reference sequence). This CDR3 reads CSARDQAGLETQYF. DNA for the CDR3: TGCAGTGCTAGAGATCAGGCAGGCCTGGAGACCCAGTACTTC.

The chain carries TRBV20-1 and TRBJ2-7; possibly TRBD2 for D (7 bases). The germline V and J ends were trimmed by 3 bases and 2 bases, with 17 bases remaining between them. CDR3 size: 15 residues. Germline CDR1 and CDR2: DFQATT and SNEGSKA (reference sequence). The CDR3 sequence is CSASVQGGGPYEQYF. The CDR3 nucleotides read TGCAGTGCTAGCGTCCAAGGGGGAGGGCCCTACGAGCAGTACTTC.

This clonotype appeared a few times. The chain joins TRBV4-2 to TRBJ2-3; 9 bases agree with TRBD2. Germline trimming cut 1 base from V and 6 bases from J; bases unmatched to any gene: 5. The length of the CDR3 is 15 residues. CDR1 and CDR2 (germline): LGHNA, YNFKEQ. The DNA for the CDR3 is TGTGCCAGCAGCCAAGCGACTAGCGGAAAGGATACGCAGTATTTT. Translating it yields CASSQATSGKDTQYF.